Sequencing of this T cell receptor (beta chain) was carried out in a study of OX40 agonist ivuxolimab in advanced cancers. The overall study: With ivuxolimab, an agonistic anti-OX40 (CD134) antibody, patients were treated. Partial responses were achieved by three patients, of whom one had hepatocellular carcinoma and two had cutaneous melanoma. Patients with hepatocellular carcinoma, melanoma, renal cell or head and neck cancer made up the dose-escalation patients.

Libraries were prepared by immunoSEQ multiplex PCR; TCRdb keeps only in-frame clonotypes and omits some of them. In the table there are around 84,000 clones, over 85% of which are singletons. With regard to this clone: Its antigen is not known.

The study, taken as a whole, reports: Averaged across samples, CD8+ T cells carried more expanded clones than CD4+ did.

There are 14 residues in the CDR3. The V gene lost 3 bases and the J gene lost 5 bases, with 10 bases spanning the gap. Per germline, CDR1 MNHEY and CDR2 SMNVEV (reference sequence). The sequence was obtained from an adult with an advanced solid tumor such as melanoma, head and neck, liver or kidney cancer. Here the sequenced sample was CD4+ or CD8+ T cells sorted from blood, taken in a trial of the OX40 agonist ivuxolimab. The chain joins TRBV27 to TRBJ2-2; the D gene is possibly TRBD2 (5 bases). The CDR3 region has the DNA TGTGCCAGCAGTTTTCCTAGCCTGACCGGGGAGCTGTTTTTT. Translating it yields CASSFPSLTGELFF.